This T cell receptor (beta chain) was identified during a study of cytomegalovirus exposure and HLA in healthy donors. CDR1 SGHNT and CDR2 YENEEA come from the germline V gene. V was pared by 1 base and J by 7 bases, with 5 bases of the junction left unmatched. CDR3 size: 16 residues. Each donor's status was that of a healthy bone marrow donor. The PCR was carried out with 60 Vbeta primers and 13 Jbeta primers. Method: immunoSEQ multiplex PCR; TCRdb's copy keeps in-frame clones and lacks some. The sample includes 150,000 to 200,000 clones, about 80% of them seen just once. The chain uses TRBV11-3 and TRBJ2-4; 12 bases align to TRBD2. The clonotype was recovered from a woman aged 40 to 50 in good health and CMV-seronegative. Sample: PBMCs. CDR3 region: CASSLGAGLAGNIQYF. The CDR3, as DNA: TGTGCCAGCAGCTTAGGAGCTGGACTAGCGGGGAACATTCAGTACTTC.